Listed here are 5 T cell receptor beta chains from one sample, sequenced in a study of cytomegalovirus exposure and HLA in healthy donors. Profiling relied on immunoSEQ multiplex PCR, and the TCRdb table lists in-frame clones only, not all of them. The top ten hold around 3.4% of the sample, which has approximately 160,000 clones, 70% to 90% seen once. The sequencing input was PBMCs. These receptors were collected from a woman aged 18-29 years in good health and CMV-seropositive.

This clone was seen a single time. The chain recombines TRBV18 with TRBJ1-1, with 7 bases that match TRBD1. The V and J ends lost 1 base and 0 bases, in that order; junction bases with no gene match: 17. CDR1 and CDR2 (germline): KGHSH, LQKENI. The CDR3 length is 20 residues. The chain's CDR3 is CASSPRGWGWTGNMNTEAFF. The DNA for the CDR3 is TGTGCCAGCTCACCACGGGGCTGGGGGTGGACAGGCAACATGAACACTGAAGCTTTCTTT. Complete variable domain (other parts from reference TRBV18 and TRBJ1-1): NAGVMQNPRHLVRRRGQEARLRCSPMKGHSHVYWYRQLPEEGLKFMVYLQKENIIDESGMPKERFSAEFPKEGPSILRIQQVVRGDSAAYFCASSPRGWGWTGNMNTEAFFGQGTRLTVV.

The chain is built from TRBV29-1 and TRBJ2-3; 11 bases match TRBD1. The CDR3 runs to 12 residues. From germline, CDR1 is SQVTM and CDR2 ANQGSEA. The V segment lost 7 bases and the J segment 5 bases; nucleotides outside the gene matches: 2. The CDR3 spells CSEGTGGDTQYF. The CDR3 DNA is TGCAGCGAGGGGACAGGGGGAGATACGCAGTATTTT.

The V call is TRBV27, the J call TRBJ2-4; TRBD1 matches 9 bases. V lost 2 bases to trimming and J lost 8 bases; unmatched junction nucleotides: 10. Germline CDR1 and CDR2: MNHEY and SMNVEV (reference sequence). This CDR3 has 16 amino acids. The chain's CDR3 is CASSLKYRDRVHIQYF. CDR3 in DNA: TGTGCCAGCAGTTTAAAATACCGGGACAGGGTACACATTCAGTACTTC.

The chain has TRBV11-3 and TRBJ2-1, with D perhaps matching TRBD2 (5 bases). V dropped 4 bases and J dropped 8 bases, with 12 bases sitting between them. The V gene's germline CDR1 is SGHNT and CDR2 YENEEA. The CDR3 is 13 residues long. In nucleotides, the CDR3 is TGTGCCAGCAGCTCCCCAACTAGAGATGAGCAGTTCTTC. Its protein product is CASSSPTRDEQFF.

The V and J genes are TRBV5-1 and TRBJ2-3, with 7 bases aligning to TRBD1. This CDR3 comprises 16 residues. J gave up 2 bases and V 1 base, and 7 bases lay outside the gene matches. Germline V gene data show CDR1 as SGHRS and CDR2 as YFSETQ. The CDR3 coding sequence is TGCGCCAGCAGCTTGCTATCGACAGGGAACACAGATACGCAGTATTTT. This codes for CASSLLSTGNTDTQYF. The variable domain in full, with the rest retrieved from reference TRBV5-1 and TRBJ2-3, is KAGVTQTPRYLIKTRGQQVTLSCSPISGHRSVSWYQQTPGQGLQFLFEYFSETQRNKGNFPGRFSGRQFSNSRSEMNVSTLELGDSALYLCASSLLSTGNTDTQYFGPGTRLTVL.